This is a list of T cell receptor beta chains from one sample in a study of T cells in localized non-small cell lung cancer. TCRdb's table, derived via immunoSEQ multiplex PCR, lists solely in-frame clones and lacks some. The table records about 72,000 clones, just under 85% of them present only once. This specimen consisted of peripheral blood, obtained before any cancer treatment. Receptors were obtained from an older female donor with stage I lung adenocarcinoma. CDR3s include the opening cysteine and the closing phenylalanine or tryptophan. D genes are given only for firm matches. Not every row has a clone size; where given, it reads once, few, many or a size class.

V: TRBV19; J: TRBJ2-1; size: NA; D: TRBD2; CDR3: CASSTPSGDYNEQFF; DNA: TGTGCCAGTAGTACCCCTAGCGGGGATTACAATGAGCAGTTCTTC
V: TRBV5-5; J: TRBJ2-7; size: NA; D: NA; CDR3: CASSFKYEQYF; DNA: TGTGCCAGCAGCTTTAAATACGAGCAGTACTTC
V: TRBV4-1; J: TRBJ1-3; size: few; D: TRBD1; CDR3: CASSQSTGAGNTIYF; DNA: TGCGCCAGCAGCCAAAGCACAGGGGCTGGAAACACCATATATTTT
V: TRBV11-2; J: TRBJ2-7; size: NA; D: TRBD2; CDR3: CASSPIKRERYSSYEQYF; DNA: TGTGCCAGCAGCCCTATTAAGCGGGAGCGTTATTCGTCCTACGAGCAGTACTTC
V: TRBV18; J: TRBJ1-1; size: NA; D: NA; CDR3: CASSPTLNTEAFF; DNA: TGTGCCAGCTCACCGACTCTGAACACTGAAGCTTTCTTT
V: TRBV7-2; J: TRBJ1-5; size: NA; D: NA; CDR3: CASSLDRGRGLYSNQPQHF; DNA: TGTGCCAGCAGCTTAGATAGGGGCAGGGGACTTTATAGCAATCAGCCCCAGCATTTT
V: TRBV18; J: TRBJ1-1; size: NA; D: NA; CDR3: CASSRGGTVDTEAFF; DNA: TGTGCCAGCTCACGTGGAGGGACTGTGGACACTGAAGCTTTCTTT
V: TRBV7-8; J: TRBJ2-5; size: NA; D: NA; CDR3: CASSLADSSQETQYF; DNA: TGTGCCAGCAGCTTAGCGGACAGTTCCCAAGAGACCCAGTACTTC
V: TRBV7-2; J: TRBJ2-1; size: once; D: TRBD2; CDR3: CASSLVTSGRVGEQFF; DNA: TGTGCCAGCAGCTTAGTAACTAGCGGGAGGGTGGGTGAGCAGTTCTTC
V: TRBV5-1; J: TRBJ1-4; size: NA; D: NA; CDR3: CASSRQINEKLFF; DNA: TGCGCCAGCTCCAGACAGATTAATGAAAAACTGTTTTTT
V: TRBV6-6; J: TRBJ2-6; size: NA; D: NA; CDR3: CGLGISGANVLTF; DNA: TGTGGTTTAGGAATCTCTGGGGCCAACGTCCTGACTTTC
V: TRBV7-7; J: TRBJ2-5; size: NA; D: TRBD2; CDR3: CASSLGLAGGLETQYF; DNA: TGTGCTAGCAGCTTGGGACTAGCGGGAGGGTTAGAGACCCAGTACTTC
V: TRBV2; J: TRBJ1-2; size: NA; D: TRBD1; CDR3: CASSERTGNYGYTF; DNA: TGTGCCAGCAGTGAACGGACAGGAAACTATGGCTACACCTTC
V: TRBV6-1; J: TRBJ1-1; size: NA; D: NA; CDR3: CASNRGANTEAFF; DNA: TGTGCCAGCAACCGCGGAGCTAACACTGAAGCTTTCTTT
V: TRBV2; J: TRBJ2-5; size: NA; D: NA; CDR3: CASSGGSKAGQETQYF; DNA: TGTGCCAGCAGCGGCGGGTCGAAAGCGGGCCAAGAGACCCAGTACTTC
V: TRBV6-1; J: TRBJ2-1; size: NA; D: TRBD1; CDR3: CASNPGQGAINEQFF; DNA: TGTGCCAGCAACCCGGGACAGGGGGCTATCAATGAGCAGTTCTTC
V: TRBV30; J: TRBJ1-2; size: NA; D: TRBD1; CDR3: CAWINSRTGVGYTF; DNA: TGTGCCTGGATTAACTCGAGGACAGGGGTTGGCTACACCTTC
V: TRBV9; J: TRBJ1-1; size: NA; D: NA; CDR3: CASSVGTHPDTEAFF; DNA: TGTGCCAGCAGCGTGGGGACCCATCCGGACACTGAAGCTTTCTTT
V: TRBV5-1; J: TRBJ1-2; size: NA; D: NA; CDR3: CASSFPGSNYGYTF; DNA: TGCGCCAGCAGCTTTCCAGGGTCCAACTATGGCTACACCTTC
V: TRBV27; J: TRBJ1-2; size: few; D: TRBD1; CDR3: CASSPHLGQANYGYTF; DNA: TGTGCCAGCAGTCCCCACCTTGGACAGGCGAACTATGGCTACACCTTC
V: TRBV7-8; J: TRBJ1-5; size: NA; D: NA; CDR3: CASSLAEGRPQHF; DNA: TGTGCCAGCAGCTTAGCAGAAGGCAGGCCCCAGCATTTT
V: TRBV2; J: TRBJ2-7; size: NA; D: TRBD1; CDR3: CASSGDRGLIEQYF; DNA: TGTGCCAGCAGTGGAGACAGGGGGCTGATCGAGCAGTACTTC
V: TRBV7-2; J: TRBJ2-5; size: NA; D: TRBD2; CDR3: CASSLFRTSGQTQYF; DNA: TGTGCCAGCAGCTTATTTAGGACTAGCGGGCAAACCCAGTACTTC
V: TRBV29-1; J: TRBJ2-7; size: NA; D: NA; CDR3: CSVVGFRGGEQYF; DNA: TGCAGCGTTGTTGGTTTCAGGGGCGGTGAGCAGTACTTC
V: TRBV30; J: TRBJ1-1; size: NA; D: NA; CDR3: CAWRASRGMNTEAFF; DNA: TGTGCCTGGAGAGCTAGCAGGGGCATGAACACTGAAGCTTTCTTT
V: TRBV10-3; J: TRBJ2-7; size: NA; D: NA; CDR3: CAISESPGNTSYEQYF; DNA: TGTGCCATCAGTGAGTCCCCGGGCAATACCTCCTACGAGCAGTACTTC
V: TRBV19; J: TRBJ2-7; size: NA; D: NA; CDR3: CASRGQGVYEQYF; DNA: TGTGCCAGTAGAGGGCAGGGAGTCTACGAGCAGTACTTC
V: TRBV30; J: TRBJ2-1; size: NA; D: NA; CDR3: CAWIRGRPSYNEQFF; DNA: TGTGCCTGGATACGTGGGCGACCTTCATACAATGAGCAGTTCTTC
V: TRBV2; J: TRBJ1-1; size: few; D: TRBD1; CDR3: CASGGTGLNTEAFF; DNA: TGTGCCAGCGGGGGGACAGGATTGAACACTGAAGCTTTCTTT
V: TRBV7-8; J: TRBJ1-2; size: few; D: NA; CDR3: CASSLGRRRYGYTF; DNA: TGTGCCAGCAGCTTAGGACGACGGCGCTATGGCTACACCTTC
V: TRBV10-3; J: TRBJ1-2; size: NA; D: NA; CDR3: CAISGSGGLYGYTF; DNA: TGTGCCATCAGTGGATCTGGGGGGCTCTATGGCTACACCTTC
V: TRBV27; J: TRBJ1-1; size: NA; D: NA; CDR3: CASSFGGNTEAFF; DNA: TGTGCCAGCAGTTTTGGGGGGAACACTGAAGCTTTCTTT
V: TRBV5-4; J: TRBJ2-5; size: NA; D: NA; CDR3: CASSLGQVGVETQYF; DNA: TGTGCCAGCAGCTTGGGGCAAGTAGGGGTGGAGACCCAGTACTTC
V: TRBV7-2; J: TRBJ2-7; size: NA; D: NA; CDR3: CASSLVISSYEQYF; DNA: TGTGCCAGCAGCTTAGTGATTTCCTCCTACGAGCAGTACTTC
V: TRBV6-4; J: TRBJ2-1; size: few; D: TRBD2; CDR3: CASSDSMRGAHNEQFF; DNA: TGTGCCAGCAGTGACTCGATGCGGGGGGCGCACAATGAGCAGTTCTTC
V: TRBV16; J: TRBJ1-1; size: NA; D: TRBD1; CDR3: CASSQSGTGYTEAFF; DNA: TGTGCCAGCAGCCAATCCGGGACAGGATACACTGAAGCTTTCTTT
V: TRBV6-5; J: TRBJ1-1; size: NA; D: NA; CDR3: CASSYGGYTEAFF; DNA: TGTGCCAGCAGTTACGGGGGGTACACTGAAGCTTTCTTT
V: TRBV9; J: TRBJ2-3; size: NA; D: NA; CDR3: CASSVWPGADTQYF; DNA: TGTGCCAGCAGCGTCTGGCCAGGGGCAGATACGCAGTATTTT
V: TRBV7-2; J: TRBJ1-1; size: NA; D: NA; CDR3: CASSFSAGGHTEAFF; DNA: TGTGCCAGCAGCTTTTCCGCTGGGGGGCACACTGAAGCTTTCTTT
V: TRBV6-1; J: TRBJ2-1; size: NA; D: NA; CDR3: CASLRYVSYNEQFF; DNA: TGTGCCAGCTTGCGATATGTCTCCTACAATGAGCAGTTCTTC
V: TRBV10-2; J: TRBJ1-1; size: NA; D: TRBD1; CDR3: CASSGHTGVTEAFF; DNA: TGCGCCAGCAGTGGCCACACAGGGGTCACTGAAGCTTTCTTT
V: TRBV13; J: TRBJ1-1; size: NA; D: TRBD1; CDR3: CASSIQGTEAFF; DNA: TGTGCCAGCAGCATACAGGGGACTGAAGCTTTCTTT
V: TRBV6-5; J: TRBJ1-1; size: NA; D: NA; CDR3: CASSRFGVRNTEAFF; DNA: TGTGCCAGCAGTCGATTCGGAGTTCGGAACACTGAAGCTTTCTTT